This passage covers 30 T cell receptor beta chains from one sample sequenced in a study of Tregs in tolerant kidney transplant recipients. Assay used: immunoSEQ multiplex PCR; TCRdb lists only in-frame clones, some missing. Recorded for this sample: around 32,000 clones. Related graft donors supplied nonmyeloablative bone marrow transplants, and mixed chimerism was transient. Sequenced here: CD4+ T cells from blood (PBMCs), sampled 24 months after the transplant. The receptors derive from a human patient who received a combined kidney and bone marrow transplant. The T cells may partly be graft donor cells.

As to this clone: The DNA ends 3 residues before the CDR3 does, and the rest of the CDR3 is filled in from the germline J gene. The chain has TRBV20-1 and TRBJ1-5, with 8 bases identical to TRBD1. The CDR3 length is 13 residues. V was pared by 5 bases and J by 6 bases, with 6 bases of the junction left unmatched. The germline V gene has CDR1 DFQATT and CDR2 SNEGSKA (reference sequence). This CDR3 is CSASDRVSQPQHF. The DNA read from the CDR3 is TGCAGTGCTTCGGACAGGGTTTCTCAGCCC.

The CDR3 loop is CASSLYRASTEAFF. The CDR3 bases that were read are TGCGCCAGCAGCTTGTACAGGGCGAGCACTGAA. The chain carries TRBV5-1 and TRBJ1-1; a possible D gene is TRBD1 (6 bases). The read terminates 3 residues ahead of where the CDR3 ends, so the germline J gene completes it. The germline gives CDR1 SGHRS, CDR2 YFSETQ. With 1 base removed from V and 4 bases from J, the gap between germline ends came to 11 bases. The CDR3 is 14 amino acids.

Concerning this clone itself: The read gets to within 3 residues of the CDR3 end, and the germline J gene fills in the rest. The J gene is TRBJ2-5, the V gene TRBV20-1; tentatively, D is TRBD2 (5 bases). Germline V gene lookup returns CDR1 DFQATT and CDR2 SNEGSKA (reference sequence). V was cut by 3 bases and J by 5 bases, with 13 bases left in between. There are 13 residues in the CDR3. This CDR3 is CSASSLAWETQYF. The sequenced part of the CDR3 DNA is TGCAGTGCTAGTAGTCTAGCTTGGGAGACC.

A remark on this clone: The read stops 3 residues short of the end of the CDR3; the missing end is completed from the germline J gene. The chain carries TRBV11-3 and TRBJ2-7; no clear D. The V and J ends lost 5 bases and 5 bases respectively, with 10 bases between them. CDR3 length: 12 amino acids. Germline V gives CDR1 SGHNT, CDR2 YENEEA. The CDR3 DNA, read in part, is TGTGCCAGCAGCCAAGATCCAGACGAG. Amino acids: CASSQDPDE. The whole CDR3 protein is CASSQDPDEQYF.

As regards this clone: The sequenced fragment ends 3 residues before the CDR3 boundary, so the rest is inferred from the germline J gene. The chain combines TRBV20-1 with TRBJ2-3; 13 bases agree with TRBD2. CDR3 length equals 17 residues. Germline trimming cut 5 bases from V and 0 bases from J; bases unmatched to any gene: 8. Germline lookup yields CDR1 DFQATT and CDR2 SNEGSKA (reference sequence). The CDR3 DNA, read in part, is TGCAGTGCTCCGCCCGGGACTAGCGGGACCAGCACAGATACG. This codes for CSAPPGTSGTSTDT. The whole CDR3 sequence reads CSAPPGTSGTSTDTQYF.

Concerning this clone: The CDR3 extends 3 residues past the end of the read, so its final part is completed from the germline J gene. This chain uses TRBV12-3 or TRBV12-4 with TRBJ2-7; a possible D gene is TRBD1 (5 bases). This CDR3 spans 15 amino acids. V dropped 6 bases and J dropped 2 bases, with 17 bases sitting between them. The CDR3 here is CASSAGFLHPYEQYF. The covered CDR3 bases are TGTGCCAGCAGCGCAGGGTTCCTCCACCCCTACGAG.

As to this clone: Read coverage stops 3 residues before the CDR3 terminus; the germline J gene supplies the remainder. This chain connects TRBV2 to TRBJ2-2; D is unresolved. The CDR3 spans 14 residues. Trimming left V 6 bases short and J 0 bases short, with 8 bases between. CDR1 is SNHLY, CDR2 FYNNEI, per germline. The chain's CDR3 is CASRDLANTGELFF. The covered CDR3 bases are TGTGCCAGCAGAGACCTAGCGAACACCGGGGAG.

As regards this clone: The observed sequence ends 3 residues before the CDR3 terminus, with the missing tail filled in from the germline J gene. This chain joins TRBV5-1 and TRBJ2-5; no definite D call. In germline, CDR1 is SGHRS, CDR2 YFSETQ. V lost 0 bases and J 7 bases, leaving 10 bases between the germline ends. The CDR3 spans 13 residues. The CDR3 reads CASSLDAAGTQYF. CDR3 bases read: TGCGCCAGCAGCTTGGACGCAGCAGGGACC.

As to this clone: The read halts 3 residues ahead of the CDR3 end, with the missing end drawn from the germline J gene. This rearrangement joins TRBV10-3 to TRBJ1-3, with a weak D call TRBD1 (5 bases). Per the germline V gene, CDR1 is ENHRY and CDR2 is SYGVKD. The CDR3 has 14 amino acids. Trimming removed 4 bases from V and 8 bases from J, with 15 bases in between. Here the CDR3 reads CAISGGLLGDTIYF. The CDR3 bases that were read are TGTGCCATCAGTGGGGGACTGCTCGGGGACACC.

Worth noting for this clone: The read is 3 residues too short to cover the CDR3 end, so that end is filled in from the germline J gene. V and J are TRBV5-1 and TRBJ2-7; tentative D call: TRBD1 (9 bases). This CDR3 comprises 17 residues. Germline-derived CDR1 and CDR2 are SGHRS and YFSETQ. V shed 0 bases and J shed 3 bases, with 19 bases lying between them. The CDR3 sequence is CASSLAPDRGTSYEQYF. The sequenced part of the CDR3 DNA is TGCGCCAGCAGCTTGGCCCCCGACAGGGGGACTAGCTACGAG.

On this clone itself: The read ends 3 residues early relative to the CDR3; the germline J gene fills the gap. The chain employs TRBV5-1 and TRBJ1-3; the D is unclear. V lost 2 bases and J 0 bases, leaving 9 bases between the germline ends. This CDR3 contains 15 residues. Looked up from germline, CDR1 is SGHRS and CDR2 is YFSETQ. Incomplete CDR3 DNA: TGCGCCAGCAGCTTCGCAGGCGACTCTGGAAACACC. It encodes CASSFAGDSGNT. From start to end, the CDR3 is CASSFAGDSGNTIYF. Complete variable domain (other parts from reference TRBV5-1 and TRBJ1-3): KAGVTQTPRYLIKTRGQQVTLSCSPISGHRSVSWYQQTPGQGLQFLFEYFSETQRNKGNFPGRFSGRQFSNSRSEMNVSTLELGDSALYLCASSFAGDSGNTIYFGEGSWLTVV.

The DNA read from the CDR3 is TGCGCCAGCAGCTTTATGGGACAGGGAACGTCCGAG. Protein sequence: CASSFMGQGTSE. The entire CDR3 is CASSFMGQGTSEQYF. This chain joins TRBV5-1 and TRBJ2-7; 9 nucleotides match TRBD1. The read comes to an end 3 residues before the CDR3 does, leaving the germline J gene to fill in the end. V shed 2 bases and J 6 bases; nucleotides not matched to a gene: 9. CDR1 and CDR2 from the germline V gene are SGHRS and YFSETQ. The CDR3 is 15 amino acids.

In regard to this clone: The CDR3 end falls 3 residues outside the read, so it is completed with the germline J gene. This chain joins TRBV7-9 and TRBJ2-5; possibly TRBD1 for D (6 bases). The CDR3 is 15 amino acids. Germline V lookup: CDR1 SEHNR, CDR2 FQNEAQ (reference sequence). V lost 2 bases and J 5 bases, leaving 15 bases between the germline ends. CDR3 DNA, as far as it was read: TGTGCCAGCAGCTTATGGGGACATCTCGACGAGACC. Its translation: CASSLWGHLDET. The full CDR3 sequence reads CASSLWGHLDETQYF.

Notes on this clone: With the read ending 3 residues before the CDR3 end, the germline J gene is used to fill in that end. This sequence joins TRBV18 and TRBJ2-7; 9 bases are a match to TRBD1. V lost 6 bases and J lost 3; bases outside the gene matches: 9. This CDR3 has 15 amino acids. Germline V CDR1 and CDR2: KGHSH, LQKENI. The CDR3: CASSTGTGSVYEQYF. The part of the CDR3 DNA that was read is TGTGCCAGCTCGACCGGGACAGGGTCGGTCTACGAG.

Note on this clone: The sequence runs out 3 residues before the end of the CDR3; the remainder is reconstructed from the germline J gene. The chain employs TRBV5-1 and TRBJ2-1, with 10 bases that match TRBD2. V lost 2 bases and J lost 2; bases outside the gene matches: 10. This CDR3 spans 18 amino acids. Germline CDR1 reads SGHRS; CDR2 reads YFSETQ. The CDR3 region is CASSLGTKAGGPYNEQFF. The part of the CDR3 DNA that was read is TGCGCCAGCAGCTTAGGTACTAAAGCGGGAGGGCCCTACAATGAG.

With respect to this clone: Read coverage stops 3 residues before the CDR3 terminus; the germline J gene supplies the remainder. This chain connects TRBV20-1 to TRBJ2-1; TRBD2 matches at 14 bases. Unmatched junction bases numbered 9, after V lost 4 bases and J lost 7 bases. The V gene's germline CDR1 is DFQATT and CDR2 SNEGSKA (reference sequence). The length of the CDR3 is 16 residues. Incomplete CDR3 DNA: TGCAGTGCTATCGGACTAGCGGGAGGACGTAGGAATGAG. It is translated as CSAIGLAGGRRNE. The whole CDR3 sequence reads CSAIGLAGGRRNEQFF.

Notes on this clone: From the germline J gene comes the end of the CDR3, since the read stops 3 residues before it. V usage is TRBV20-1 and J usage is TRBJ2-7; maybe TRBD1 (6 bases). The CDR3 loop spans 13 amino acids. The germline V gene has CDR1 DFQATT and CDR2 SNEGSKA (reference sequence). With 5 bases removed from V and 1 base from J, the gap between germline ends came to 12 bases. The part of the CDR3 DNA that was read is TGCAGTGCTGAATATACAGGGTCCTACGAG. Its translation is CSAEYTGSYE. The whole CDR3 is CSAEYTGSYEQYF.

As concerns this clone: The read halts 3 residues ahead of the CDR3 end, with the missing end drawn from the germline J gene. The gene calls are TRBV20-1 and TRBJ1-1; a possible D gene is TRBD1 (6 bases). Trimming removed 3 bases from V and 6 bases from J, with 11 bases in between. CDR1 is DFQATT and CDR2 is SNEGSKA in the germline V gene (reference sequence). The CDR3 runs to 12 residues. The CDR3 is CSARGARSEAFF. The sequenced CDR3 bases are TGCAGTGCTAGGGGGGCAAGATCTGAA.

A word on this clone: The read falls 3 residues short of the CDR3 end, and the missing part is taken from the germline J gene. V usage is TRBV20-1 and J usage is TRBJ2-3; the match to TRBD2 covers 14 bases. The junction had 8 bases not matched to a gene; V was cut back by 6 bases and J by 6 bases. Germline V gene sequence: CDR1 DFQATT, CDR2 SNEGSKA (reference sequence). This CDR3 is built from 15 residues. The CDR3 sequence is CSATGTSGRRDTQYF. The sequenced part of the CDR3 DNA is TGCAGTGCAACCGGGACTAGCGGGAGAAGGGATACG.

This clone counts as medium-sized by frequency. Sequencing ends 3 residues short of the CDR3 end; the germline J gene provides the rest. The rearrangement joins TRBV5-1 to TRBJ2-2, with D possibly being TRBD1 (7 bases). V was clipped by 5 bases and J by 5 bases, with 19 bases between them. The germline CDR1 and CDR2 sequences are SGHRS and YFSETQ. CDR3 size: 16 residues. The DNA read from the CDR3 is TGCGCCAGCAGTGGGCAGGGGGGAGAAAGTACCGGGGAG. Translating gives CASSGQGGESTGE. The full CDR3 is CASSGQGGESTGELFF.

A note on this clone: Read sequence stops 3 residues before the CDR3 end, and the germline J gene provides the missing end. The J gene is TRBJ1-3, the V gene TRBV16, with unresolved D. Trimming left V 0 bases short and J 2 bases short, with 5 bases between. There are 14 residues in the CDR3. Per germline, CDR1 KGHSY and CDR2 FQNENV. CDR3 DNA (partial): TGTGCCAGCAGCCAATCATCTACTGGAAACACC. The encoded protein is CASSQSSTGNT. The entire CDR3 sequence reads CASSQSSTGNTIYF. Variable domain in full (rest from reference TRBV16 and TRBJ1-3): GEEVAQTPKHLVRGEGQKAKLYCAPIKGHSYVFWYQQVLKNEFKFLISFQNENVFDETGMPKERFSAKCLPNSPCSLEIQATKLEDSAVYFCASSQSSTGNTIYFGEGSWLTVV.

Turning to this clone: The read finishes 3 residues shy of the CDR3 end, and the germline J gene is used to complete it. The chain couples TRBV18 to TRBJ2-1; 8 bases match TRBD2. The CDR3 runs to 16 residues. The junction had 5 bases not matched to a gene; V was cut back by 4 bases and J by 0 bases. CDR1 and CDR2 (germline): KGHSH, LQKENI. CDR3 in amino acids: CASSRLAGNSYNEQFF. The covered CDR3 bases are TGTGCCAGCTCACGGTTAGCGGGAAACTCCTACAATGAG. Complete variable domain (other parts from reference TRBV18 and TRBJ2-1): NAGVMQNPRHLVRRRGQEARLRCSPMKGHSHVYWYRQLPEEGLKFMVYLQKENIIDESGMPKERFSAEFPKEGPSILRIQQVVRGDSAAYFCASSRLAGNSYNEQFFGPGTRLTVL.

Concerning this clone: Coverage ceases 3 residues before the CDR3 finishes, and the germline J gene fills in the end. The chain employs TRBV20-1 and TRBJ2-1; the match to TRBD2 covers 7 bases. Germline CDR1 reads DFQATT; CDR2 reads SNEGSKA (reference sequence). Trimming cost V 6 bases and J 0 bases; bases outside gene matches: 17. This CDR3 region has 18 residues. CDR3 in amino acids: CSAPRIAGAKSSYNEQFF. The part of the CDR3 DNA that was read is TGCAGTGCACCTCGGATTGCGGGAGCGAAAAGCTCCTACAATGAG.

Concerning this clone itself: With the read ending 3 residues before the CDR3 end, the germline J gene is used to fill in that end. The chain recombines TRBV30 with TRBJ2-1, with a possible D match to TRBD1 (5 bases). The CDR3 contains 14 residues. Germline lookup yields CDR1 GTSNPN and CDR2 SVGIG (reference sequence). V lost 4 bases and J 4 bases, leaving 14 bases between the germline ends. The part of the CDR3 DNA that was read is TGTGCCTGGACCCCCCAGGGCACATACAATGAG. Translating it yields CAWTPQGTYNE. The entire CDR3 sequence reads CAWTPQGTYNEQFF.

In the case of this clone: Read data end 3 residues before the CDR3 end; the end is taken from the germline J gene. The chain links TRBV4-2 to TRBJ2-7; D remains ambiguous. The CDR3 consists of 14 residues. Germline V gene lookup returns CDR1 LGHNA and CDR2 YNFKEQ. Trimming left V 1 base short and J 2 bases short, with 9 bases between. CDR3 region: CASSQGSVPYEQYF. CDR3 bases read: TGTGCCAGCAGCCAAGGCTCGGTTCCCTACGAG.

To note about this clone: The read ends 3 residues before the CDR3 terminus; that terminus is restored from the germline J gene. This chain connects TRBV20-1 to TRBJ2-3; 12 bases line up with TRBD2. Germline lookup yields CDR1 DFQATT and CDR2 SNEGSKA (reference sequence). J gave up 1 base and V 1 base, and 9 bases lay outside the gene matches. CDR3 length: 18 amino acids. CDR3 in amino acids: CSARVLAGGKQGTDTQYF. Partial CDR3 DNA: TGCAGTGCTAGAGTCCTAGCGGGAGGGAAGCAGGGCACAGATACG.

With regard to this clone: The read finishes 3 residues shy of the CDR3 end, and the germline J gene is used to complete it. The V gene is TRBV2, the J gene TRBJ1-2, with 7 nucleotides matching TRBD1. CDR3 length: 13 amino acids. Per germline, CDR1 SNHLY and CDR2 FYNNEI. CDR3 amino acids: CASSESGTVGYTF. CDR3 bases read: TGTGCCAGCAGTGAATCAGGGACAGTCGGC. Supplemented by reference TRBV2 and TRBJ1-2, the full variable domain reads EPEVTQTPSHQVTQMGQEVILRCVPISNHLYFYWYRQILGQKVEFLVSFYNNEISEKSEIFDDQFSVERPDGSNFTLKIRSTKLEDSAMYFCASSESGTVGYTFGSGTRLTVV.

Worth noting for this clone: Coverage ceases 3 residues before the CDR3 finishes, and the germline J gene fills in the end. V and J are TRBV29-1 and TRBJ2-1; 10 bases line up with TRBD2. The CDR3 runs 14 residues. Per germline, CDR1 SQVTM and CDR2 ANQGSEA. The V and J ends lost 3 bases and 7 bases, in that order; junction bases with no gene match: 6. The CDR3 spells CSVDILAGVNEQFF. CDR3 bases read: TGCAGCGTTGATATTCTAGCGGGAGTGAATGAG.

Comment on this clone: The observed sequence ends 3 residues before the CDR3 terminus, with the missing tail filled in from the germline J gene. This chain links TRBV7-9 with TRBJ2-7; D perhaps matches TRBD1 (6 bases). Looked up from germline, CDR1 is SEHNR and CDR2 is FQNEAQ (reference sequence). This CDR3 contains 15 residues. Trimming stripped 5 bases from V and 3 bases from J, with 17 bases between. The CDR3 bases that were read are TGTGCCAGCAGCCTCCACAGGGAAGATGGCTACGAG. Its protein product is CASSLHREDGYE. The whole CDR3 protein is CASSLHREDGYEQYF. Looking up the rest from reference TRBV7-9 and TRBJ2-7 gives the full variable domain: DTGVSQNPRHKITKRGQNVTFRCDPISEHNRLYWYRQTLGQGPEFLTYFQNEAQLEKSRLLSDRFSAERPKGSFSTLEIQRTEQGDSAMYLCASSLHREDGYEQYFGPGTRLTVT.

As concerns this clone: The read falls 3 residues short of the CDR3 end, and the missing part is taken from the germline J gene. This chain joins TRBV10-3 and TRBJ1-1; D might be TRBD1 (5 bases). This CDR3 region has 14 residues. Trimming removed 6 bases from V and 2 bases from J, with 13 bases in between. CDR1 and CDR2 from the germline V gene are ENHRY and SYGVKD. The CDR3 bases that were read are TGTGCCATCAGGGGGGGGTTGATAAACACTGAA. Its translation: CAIRGGLINTE. The entire CDR3 sequence reads CAIRGGLINTEAFF.